Listed below are T cell receptor beta chains from one sample, sequenced in a study of cytomegalovirus exposure and HLA in healthy donors. Sequencing was performed with immunoSEQ multiplex PCR; in TCRdb, only in-frame clones are kept and a portion is missing. The sample shows roughly 150,000 clones, 80% to 90% of them seen only once. Sequencing was performed on PBMCs. The receptors stem from a man aged 30 to 45 in good health and CMV-seropositive. Each CDR3 is given with its conserved first and last residue. A D gene is named only where the DNA matches it firmly. Clone size is shown for a subset of rows, as once, few, many or a class of expanded clone.

J	length	V	D	size	DNA	CDR3
TRBJ2-1	13	TRBV9	.	once	TGTGCCAGCAGCGTAGCCCTGTACAATGAGCAGTTCTTC	CASSVALYNEQFF
TRBJ2-1	18	TRBV11-2	.	.	TGTGCCAGCAGCCCTAGCTACGTGATCCCTGACTCCTACAATGAGCAGTTCTTC	CASSPSYVIPDSYNEQFF
TRBJ1-1	14	TRBV7-9	.	once	TGTTCCAGCAGCTTAGGACGCACGGGGGGTGAAGCTTTCTTT	CSSSLGRTGGEAFF
TRBJ2-2	14	TRBV9	TRBD2	.	TGTGCCAGCAGCGGCGGGAGTACCCCCGGGGAGCTGTTTTTT	CASSGGSTPGELFF
TRBJ1-2	13	TRBV5-8	.	.	TGTGCCAGCAGCTTTCGACAAAACTATGGCTACACCTTC	CASSFRQNYGYTF
TRBJ1-5	17	TRBV21-1	.	.	TGTGCCAGCAGCAAAAGCGCAGGGGGCGCGAGCAATCAGCCCCAGCATTTT	CASSKSAGGASNQPQHF
TRBJ2-7	15	TRBV19	.	.	TGTGCCAGTAGTATAACTTTAGGGAGTAACTACGAGCAGTACTTC	CASSITLGSNYEQYF
TRBJ1-2	17	TRBV7-9	.	.	TGTGCCAGCAGCTTAGGCCCGGACAGCTCGACTAACTATGGCTACACCTTC	CASSLGPDSSTNYGYTF
TRBJ2-2	15	TRBV27	.	.	TGTGCCAGCAGGGATAGCGGTCCGAACACCGGGGAGCTGTTTTTT	CASRDSGPNTGELFF
TRBJ2-3	14	TRBV9	.	.	TGTGCCAGCAGCGTAGAGGAGGGGTCAGATACGCAGTATTTT	CASSVEEGSDTQYF
TRBJ1-1	14	TRBV2	TRBD1	few	TGTGCCAGCAGTGCTATAACAGGGGAGACTGAAGCTTTCTTT	CASSAITGETEAFF
TRBJ2-7	14	TRBV5-6	.	few	TGTGCCAGCAGCGCCTCCCGGGGGGCCCACGAGCAGTACTTC	CASSASRGAHEQYF
TRBJ1-4	15	TRBV7-6	TRBD1	few	TGTGCCAGCAGCTTCGGGACAGGGGTGGTTGAAAAACTGTTTTTT	CASSFGTGVVEKLFF
TRBJ1-4	17	TRBV4-3	.	.	TGCGCCAGCAGCCAAGAATTAGGGGCTGGGAGGAATGAAAAACTGTTTTTT	CASSQELGAGRNEKLFF
TRBJ2-7	12	TRBV30	.	.	TGTGCCTGGAGTGATAGCGGCTACGAGCAGTACTTC	CAWSDSGYEQYF
TRBJ2-7	15	TRBV27	TRBD1	once	TGTGCCAGCAGGCCGGCACAGGGGGATCCTTACGAGCAGTACTTC	CASRPAQGDPYEQYF
TRBJ2-1	15	TRBV29-1	TRBD2	.	TGCAGCGTCGCCCCTAGGGCGGACGGGGGGAATGAGCAGTTCTTC	CSVAPRADGGNEQFF
TRBJ2-5	18	TRBV4-1	TRBD1	.	TGCGCCAGCAGCCTAGGACCGGTGGGACAGGGCGAGGGTGGGACCCAGTACTTC	CASSLGPVGQGEGGTQYF
TRBJ1-1	12	TRBV2	.	.	TGTGCCAGCAGTGACAGGGGCGCTGAAGCTTTCTTT	CASSDRGAEAFF
TRBJ2-1	15	TRBV7-9	.	.	TGTGCCAGCAGCTTAGCGCTGCTGGAGGGCAATGAGCAGTTCTTC	CASSLALLEGNEQFF
TRBJ2-1	16	TRBV5-1	TRBD2	.	TGCGCCAGCAGCCATACTCCGGGACTACGAGCAAATGAGCAGTTCTTC	CASSHTPGLRANEQFF
TRBJ2-5	15	TRBV5-1	.	.	TGCGCCAGCAGCTTGGGTTTGGGCAATCAAGAGACCCAGTACTTC	CASSLGLGNQETQYF
TRBJ2-3	16	TRBV2	.	.	TGTGCCAGCAGTGTAGGCAGCGGTACTAGCACAGATACGCAGTATTTT	CASSVGSGTSTDTQYF
TRBJ2-7	15	TRBV15	TRBD2	.	TGTGCCACCAGCAGACCCCCTAGCGGGAGATACGAGCAGTACTTC	CATSRPPSGRYEQYF
TRBJ2-5	15	TRBV15	TRBD2	.	TGTGCCACCAGCAGAGACGGGAGGAAGGGGGAGACCCAGTACTTC	CATSRDGRKGETQYF
TRBJ1-4	16	TRBV7-9	.	.	TGTTCCAGCAGCCCCCGGGTGGGGGGATTTAATGAAAAACTGTTTTTT	CSSSPRVGGFNEKLFF
TRBJ1-2	15	TRBV6-1	.	.	TGTGCCAGCAGTGAAAGTGTTGGGACTTCCTATGGCTACACCTTC	CASSESVGTSYGYTF
TRBJ2-5	14	TRBV7-8	.	.	TGTGCCAGCAGCTTATTAGGGACACAAGAGACCCAGTACTTC	CASSLLGTQETQYF
TRBJ2-1	12	TRBV18	TRBD2	.	TGTGCCAGCCAGGGACTAGAGGGTGAGCAGTTCTTC	CASQGLEGEQFF
TRBJ2-4	15	TRBV2	TRBD1	.	TGTGCCAGCAGTGAGGACAGGGGGAACAAAAACATTCAGTACTTC	CASSEDRGNKNIQYF
TRBJ2-3	16	TRBV9	.	.	TGTGCCAGCAGCGCTACATACCAGGGGGGCCCTTCTACGCAGTATTTT	CASSATYQGGPSTQYF
TRBJ2-5	13	TRBV7-2	.	.	TGTGCCAGCAGCTTAAGGGGCAGCGAGACCCAGTACTTC	CASSLRGSETQYF